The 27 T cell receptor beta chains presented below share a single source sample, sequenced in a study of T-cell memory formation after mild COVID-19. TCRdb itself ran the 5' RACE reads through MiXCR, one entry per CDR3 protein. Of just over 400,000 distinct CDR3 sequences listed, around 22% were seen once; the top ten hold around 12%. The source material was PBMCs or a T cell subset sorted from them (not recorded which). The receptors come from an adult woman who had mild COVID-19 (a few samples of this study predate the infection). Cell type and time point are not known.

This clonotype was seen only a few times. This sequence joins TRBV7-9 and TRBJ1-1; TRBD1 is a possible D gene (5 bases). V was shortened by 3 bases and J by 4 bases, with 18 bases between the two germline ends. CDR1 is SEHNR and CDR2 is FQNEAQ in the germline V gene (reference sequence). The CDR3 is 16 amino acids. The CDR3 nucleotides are TGTGCCAGCAGCTTGGGTGTGAGGGGAGTTTTCACTGAAGCTTTCTTT. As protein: CASSLGVRGVFTEAFF.

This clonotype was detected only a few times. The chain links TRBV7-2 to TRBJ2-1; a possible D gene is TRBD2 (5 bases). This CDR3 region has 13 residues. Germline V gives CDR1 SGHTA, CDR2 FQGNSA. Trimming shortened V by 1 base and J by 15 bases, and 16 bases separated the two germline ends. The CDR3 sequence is CASSLVVFGVLFF. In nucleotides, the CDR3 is TGTGCCAGCAGCTTAGTTGTTTTCGGGGTATTGTTCTTC.

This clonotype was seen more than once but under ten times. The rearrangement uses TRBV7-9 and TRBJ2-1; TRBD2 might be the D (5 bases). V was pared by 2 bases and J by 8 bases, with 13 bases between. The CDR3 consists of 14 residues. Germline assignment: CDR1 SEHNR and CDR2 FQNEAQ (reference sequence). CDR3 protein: CASSLFRAGDEQFF. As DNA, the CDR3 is TGTGCCAGCAGCTTATTCCGAGCCGGGGATGAGCAGTTCTTC.

CDR3 sequence (DNA): TGCAGTGCTAGAGATGAGGGAAAAGGGTCCTACAATGAGCAGTTCTTC. It yields the protein CSARDEGKGSYNEQFF. The chain joins TRBV20-1 to TRBJ2-1; a possible D gene is TRBD2 (5 bases). V was shortened by 0 bases and J by 1 base, with 13 bases between the two germline ends. The germline CDR1 and CDR2 sequences are DFQATT and SNEGSKA (reference sequence). The CDR3 sequence is 16 residues long.

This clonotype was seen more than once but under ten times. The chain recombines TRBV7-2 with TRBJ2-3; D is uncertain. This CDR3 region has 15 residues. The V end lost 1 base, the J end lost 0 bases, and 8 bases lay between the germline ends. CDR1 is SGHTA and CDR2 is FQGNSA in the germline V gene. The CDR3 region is CASSLDTVSTDTQYF. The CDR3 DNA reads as TGTGCCAGCAGCTTAGACACAGTTAGCACAGATACGCAGTATTTT.

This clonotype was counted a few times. The CDR3 sequence: CASSVPGGQETQYF. In DNA form, the CDR3 reads TGTGCCAGCAGCGTCCCCGGGGGCCAAGAGACCCAGTACTTC. This rearrangement joins TRBV11-3 to TRBJ2-5; possibly TRBD2 for D (6 bases). The CDR3 extends over 14 amino acids. With 5 bases removed from V and 1 base from J, the gap between germline ends came to 11 bases. Germline V gene lookup returns CDR1 SGHNT and CDR2 YENEEA.

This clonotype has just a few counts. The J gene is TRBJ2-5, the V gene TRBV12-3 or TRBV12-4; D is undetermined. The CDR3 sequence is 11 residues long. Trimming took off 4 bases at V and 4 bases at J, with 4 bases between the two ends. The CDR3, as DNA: TGTGCCAGCAGTTGGAGAGAGACCCAGTACTTC. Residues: CASSWRETQYF.

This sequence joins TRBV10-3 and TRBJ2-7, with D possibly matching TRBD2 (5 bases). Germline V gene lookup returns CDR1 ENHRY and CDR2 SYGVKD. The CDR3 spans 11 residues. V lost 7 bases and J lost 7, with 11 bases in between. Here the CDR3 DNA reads TGTGCCATCACACGTGGAGGAGAGCAGTACTTC. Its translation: CAITRGGEQYF.

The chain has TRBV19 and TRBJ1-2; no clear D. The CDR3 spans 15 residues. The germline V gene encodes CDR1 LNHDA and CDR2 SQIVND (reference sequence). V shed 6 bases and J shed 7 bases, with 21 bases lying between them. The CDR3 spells CASRRKDGRRAGYTF. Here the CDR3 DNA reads TGTGCCAGTAGAAGAAAAGACGGTCGTCGGGCTGGCTACACCTTC.

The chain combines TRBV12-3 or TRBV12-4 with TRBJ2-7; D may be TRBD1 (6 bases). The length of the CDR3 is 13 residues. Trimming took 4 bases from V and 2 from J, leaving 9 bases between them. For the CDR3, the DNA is TGTGCCAGCAGTTCGACAGGTCCCTACGAGCAGTACTTC. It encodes CASSSTGPYEQYF.

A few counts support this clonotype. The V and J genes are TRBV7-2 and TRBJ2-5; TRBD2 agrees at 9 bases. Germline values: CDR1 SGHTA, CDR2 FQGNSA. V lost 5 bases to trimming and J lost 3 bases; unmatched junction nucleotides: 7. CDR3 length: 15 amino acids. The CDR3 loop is CASSPLAGSKETQYF. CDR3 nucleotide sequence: TGTGCCAGCAGCCCGCTAGCGGGATCGAAAGAGACCCAGTACTTC.

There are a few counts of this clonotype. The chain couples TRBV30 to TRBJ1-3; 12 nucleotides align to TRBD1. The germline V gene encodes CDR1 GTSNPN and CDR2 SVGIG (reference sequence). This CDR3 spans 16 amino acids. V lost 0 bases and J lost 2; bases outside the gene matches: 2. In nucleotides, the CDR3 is TGTGCCTGGAGTGTACGGGACAGGGGGCCTGGAAACACCATATATTTT. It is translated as CAWSVRDRGPGNTIYF.

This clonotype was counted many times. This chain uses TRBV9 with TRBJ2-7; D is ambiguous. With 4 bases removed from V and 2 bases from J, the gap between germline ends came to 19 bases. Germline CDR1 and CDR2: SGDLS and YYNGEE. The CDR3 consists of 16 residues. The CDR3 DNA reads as TGTGCCAGCAGCCCAAAGGGAACAGAAATAACCTACGAGCAGTACTTC. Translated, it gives CASSPKGTEITYEQYF.

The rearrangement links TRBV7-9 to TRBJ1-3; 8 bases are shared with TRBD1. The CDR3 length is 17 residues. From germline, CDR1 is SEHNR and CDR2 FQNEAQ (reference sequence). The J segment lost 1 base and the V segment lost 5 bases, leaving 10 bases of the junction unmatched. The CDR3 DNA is TGTGCCAGCAGCCCGGGGGACAGGTCCTCGTCTGGAAACACCATATATTTT. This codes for CASSPGDRSSSGNTIYF.

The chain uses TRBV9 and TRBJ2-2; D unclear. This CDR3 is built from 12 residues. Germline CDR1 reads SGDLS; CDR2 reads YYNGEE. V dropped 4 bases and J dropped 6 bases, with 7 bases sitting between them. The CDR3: CASSHRAGELFF. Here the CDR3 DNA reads TGTGCCAGCAGCCACCGAGCCGGGGAGCTGTTTTTT. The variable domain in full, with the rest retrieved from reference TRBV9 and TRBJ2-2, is DSGVTQTPKHLITATGQRVTLRCSPRSGDLSVYWYQQSLDQGLQFLIQYYNGEERAKGNILERFSAQQFPDLHSELNLSSLELGDSALYFCASSHRAGELFFGEGSRLTVL.

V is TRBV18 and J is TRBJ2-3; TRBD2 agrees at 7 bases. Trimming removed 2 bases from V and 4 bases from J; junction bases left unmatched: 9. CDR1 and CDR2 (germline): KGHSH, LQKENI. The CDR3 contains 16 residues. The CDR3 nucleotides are TGTGCCAGCTCACCAGCTCGGACTAGAGATGCAGATACGCAGTATTTT. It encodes CASSPARTRDADTQYF.

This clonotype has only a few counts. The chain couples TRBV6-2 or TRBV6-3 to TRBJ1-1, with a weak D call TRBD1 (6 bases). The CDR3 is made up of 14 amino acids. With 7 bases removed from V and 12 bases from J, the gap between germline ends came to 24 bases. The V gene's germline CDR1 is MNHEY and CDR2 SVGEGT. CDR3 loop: CASKLNRDMLISFF. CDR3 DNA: TGTGCCAGCAAACTGAATCGGGACATGCTTATTTCTTTCTTT.

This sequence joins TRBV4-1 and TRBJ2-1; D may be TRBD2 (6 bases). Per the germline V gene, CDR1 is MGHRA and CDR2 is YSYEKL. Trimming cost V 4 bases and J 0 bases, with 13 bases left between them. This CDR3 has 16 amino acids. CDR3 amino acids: CASSRGDWSSYNEQFF. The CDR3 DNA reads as TGCGCCAGCAGCCGGGGGGACTGGAGCTCCTACAATGAGCAGTTCTTC.

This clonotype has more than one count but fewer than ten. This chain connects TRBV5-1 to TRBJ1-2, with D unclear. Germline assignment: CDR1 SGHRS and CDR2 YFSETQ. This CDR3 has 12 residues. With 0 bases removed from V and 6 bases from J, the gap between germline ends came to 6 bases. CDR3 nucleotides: TGCGCCAGCAGCTTGGTAGGAGATGGCTACACCTTC. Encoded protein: CASSLVGDGYTF.

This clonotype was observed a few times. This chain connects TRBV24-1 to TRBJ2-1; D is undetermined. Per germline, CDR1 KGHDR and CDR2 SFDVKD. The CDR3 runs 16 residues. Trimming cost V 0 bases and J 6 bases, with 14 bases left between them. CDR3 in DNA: TGTGCCACCAGTGATTTGACTAACCTAGGCGCCAATGAGCAGTTCTTC. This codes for CATSDLTNLGANEQFF.

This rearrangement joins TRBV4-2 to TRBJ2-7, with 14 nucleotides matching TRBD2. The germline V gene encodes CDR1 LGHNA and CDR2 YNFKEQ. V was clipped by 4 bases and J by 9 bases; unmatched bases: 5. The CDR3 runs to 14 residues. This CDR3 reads CASSPGLAGGRQYF. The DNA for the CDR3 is TGTGCCAGCAGCCCTGGACTAGCGGGAGGACGGCAGTACTTC.

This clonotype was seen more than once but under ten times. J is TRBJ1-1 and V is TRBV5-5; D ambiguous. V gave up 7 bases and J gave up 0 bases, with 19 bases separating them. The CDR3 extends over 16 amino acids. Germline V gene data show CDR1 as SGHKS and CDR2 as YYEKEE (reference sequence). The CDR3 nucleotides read TGTGCCAGCGTCACGCAGGCCAACGTAATGAACACTGAAGCTTTCTTT. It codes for CASVTQANVMNTEAFF.

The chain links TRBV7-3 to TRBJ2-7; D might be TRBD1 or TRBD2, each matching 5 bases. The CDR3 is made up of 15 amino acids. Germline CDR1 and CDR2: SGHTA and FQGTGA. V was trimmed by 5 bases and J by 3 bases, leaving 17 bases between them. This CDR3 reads CASSLRDAGIYEQYF. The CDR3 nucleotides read TGTGCCAGCAGCCTTAGGGACGCCGGGATCTACGAGCAGTACTTC.

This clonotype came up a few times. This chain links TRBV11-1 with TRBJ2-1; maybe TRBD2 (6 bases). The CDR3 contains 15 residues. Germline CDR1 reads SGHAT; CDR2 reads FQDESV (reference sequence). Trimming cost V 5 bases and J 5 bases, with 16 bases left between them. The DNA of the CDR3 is TGTGCCAGCAGCCCCGCCGCCTTAGCGGACAATGAGCAGTTCTTC. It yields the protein CASSPAALADNEQFF.

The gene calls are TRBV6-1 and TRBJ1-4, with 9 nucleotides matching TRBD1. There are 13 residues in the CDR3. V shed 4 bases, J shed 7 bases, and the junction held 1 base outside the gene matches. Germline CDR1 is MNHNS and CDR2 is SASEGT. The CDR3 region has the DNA TGTGCCAGCAGTGGGACAGGGGCTGAAAAACTGTTTTTT. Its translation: CASSGTGAEKLFF.

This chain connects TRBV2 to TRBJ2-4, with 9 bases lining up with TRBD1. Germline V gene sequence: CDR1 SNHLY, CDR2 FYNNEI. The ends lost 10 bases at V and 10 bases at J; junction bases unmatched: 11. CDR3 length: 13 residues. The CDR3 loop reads CATQGQGKGIQYF. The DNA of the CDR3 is TGTGCCACCCAGGGACAGGGTAAAGGTATTCAGTACTTC.

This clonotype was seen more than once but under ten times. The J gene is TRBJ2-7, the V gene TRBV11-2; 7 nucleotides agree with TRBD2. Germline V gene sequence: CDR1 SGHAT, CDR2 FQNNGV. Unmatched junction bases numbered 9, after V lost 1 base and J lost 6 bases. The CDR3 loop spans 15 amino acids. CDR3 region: CASSLVGGSHGEQYF. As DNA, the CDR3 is TGTGCCAGCAGCTTAGTGGGCGGGAGCCACGGCGAGCAGTACTTC.